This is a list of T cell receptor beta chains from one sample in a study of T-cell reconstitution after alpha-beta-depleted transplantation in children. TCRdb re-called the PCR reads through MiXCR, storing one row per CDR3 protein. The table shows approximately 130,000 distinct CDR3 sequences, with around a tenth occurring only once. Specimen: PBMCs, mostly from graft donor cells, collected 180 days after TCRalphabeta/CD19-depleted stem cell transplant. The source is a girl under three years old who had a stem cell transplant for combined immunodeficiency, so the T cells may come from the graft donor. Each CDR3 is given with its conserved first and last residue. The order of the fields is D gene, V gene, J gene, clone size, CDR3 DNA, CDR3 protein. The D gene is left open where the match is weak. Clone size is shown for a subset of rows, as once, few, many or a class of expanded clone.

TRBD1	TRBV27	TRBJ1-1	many	TGTGCCAGCAGTTTGATCAGGGGGGGTACTGAAGCTTTCTTT	CASSLIRGGTEAFF
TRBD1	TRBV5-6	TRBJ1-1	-	TGTGCCAGCAGTTCCGTGACAGGGCTGAACACTGAAGCTTTCTTT	CASSSVTGLNTEAFF
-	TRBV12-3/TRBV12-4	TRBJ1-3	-	TGTGCCAGCAGTCGGCGGGCAGGACCCTCTGGAAACACCATATATTTT	CASSRRAGPSGNTIYF
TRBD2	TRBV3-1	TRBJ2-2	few	TGTGCCAGCAGCCAAGGACTAGCGGGGTGGACCGGGGAGCTGTTTTTT	CASSQGLAGWTGELFF
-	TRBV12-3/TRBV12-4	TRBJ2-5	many	TGTGCCAGCAGTCGGGGCACCGGGACCCAGTACTTC	CASSRGTGTQYF
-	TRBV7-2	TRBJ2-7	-	TGTGCCAGCAGCTCCCCGTGGGGGACGGACTACGAGCAGTACTTC	CASSSPWGTDYEQYF
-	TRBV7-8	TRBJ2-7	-	TGTGCCAGCAGCTTAAGGGTCCTCTTCGAGCAGTACTTC	CASSLRVLFEQYF
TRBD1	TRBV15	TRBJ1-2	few	TGTGCCACCAGCAGGGGACAGGGGTTTTTTGGATCGGTTGGCTACACCTTC	CATSRGQGFFGSVGYTF
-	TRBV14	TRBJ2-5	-	TGTGCCAGCAGCCCAACAGGGAGGATAGAGACCCAGTACTTC	CASSPTGRIETQYF
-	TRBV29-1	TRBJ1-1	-	TGCAGCGTTAGCCCCCGGCAGAACCGGAACACTGAAGCTTTCTTT	CSVSPRQNRNTEAFF
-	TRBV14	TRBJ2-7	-	TGTGCCAGCAGCAATAGACAGACACCCTACGAGCAGTACTTC	CASSNRQTPYEQYF
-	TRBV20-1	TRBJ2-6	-	TGCAGTGCTAGCCCCTTCGACAGCTCTGGGGCCAACGTCCTGACTTTC	CSASPFDSSGANVLTF
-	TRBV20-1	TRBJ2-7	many	TGCAGTGCGACGGGAGCTGGCTACGAGCAGTACTTC	CSATGAGYEQYF
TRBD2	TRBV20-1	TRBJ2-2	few	TGCAGTGCTCGCACTAGCGGGAGGGCCCTCGCCGGGGAGCTGTTTTTT	CSARTSGRALAGELFF
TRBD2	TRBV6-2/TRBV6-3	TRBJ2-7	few	TGTGCCAGCAGTTGGGCAGCGGGGGCCTACGAGCAGTACTTC	CASSWAAGAYEQYF
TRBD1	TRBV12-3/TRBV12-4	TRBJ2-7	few	TGTGCCAGCAGTTCCAGTTACAGGGGCAGGGAGTACTTC	CASSSSYRGREYF
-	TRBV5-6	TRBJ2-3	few	TGTGCCAGCAGCTTTCAACTAGCAGGAGATACGCAGTATTTT	CASSFQLAGDTQYF
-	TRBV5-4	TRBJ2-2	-	TGTGCCAGCAGCTTAGGCGGGGGCACCGGGGACCTGTTTTTT	CASSLGGGTGDLFF
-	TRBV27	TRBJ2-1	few	TGTGCCAGCAGTTCCGGGCTCAATGAGCAGTTCTTC	CASSSGLNEQFF
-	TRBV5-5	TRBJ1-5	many	TGTGCCAGCAGCTATCAGGATAGCAATCAGCCCCAGCATTTT	CASSYQDSNQPQHF
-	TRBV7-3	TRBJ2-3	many	TGTGCCAGCAGCCCAGGCGGGGATACGCAGTATTTT	CASSPGGDTQYF
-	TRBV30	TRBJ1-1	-	TGTGCCTGGAGTGAACTCGAGGTGCACACTGAAGCTTTCTTT	CAWSELEVHTEAFF
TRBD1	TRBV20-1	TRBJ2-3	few	TGCAGTGCTAGAGATCTAGGGGGCATCTTCACAGATACGCAGTATTTT	CSARDLGGIFTDTQYF
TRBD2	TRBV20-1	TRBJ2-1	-	TGCAGTGCTAGATCTAGCGGGGGGGCCTACAATGAGCAGTTCTTC	CSARSSGGAYNEQFF
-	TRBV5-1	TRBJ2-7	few	TGCGCCAGCAGCTTGGGGACCGCAGCCTACGAGCAGTACTTC	CASSLGTAAYEQYF
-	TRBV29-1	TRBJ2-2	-	TGCAGCTTTGCGGCCCAGGGGACTGCGAACACCGGGGAGCTGTTTTTT	CSFAAQGTANTGELFF
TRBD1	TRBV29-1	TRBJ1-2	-	TGCAGCGTTGATGGGGACAGCTATGGCTACACCTTC	CSVDGDSYGYTF
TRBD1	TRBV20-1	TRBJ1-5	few	TGCAGTGCTAGAGTTGTAGGGGGCGGGGAGCCCCAGCATTTT	CSARVVGGGEPQHF
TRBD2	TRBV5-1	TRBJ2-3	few	TGCGCCAGCAGCTCCAAAGCGGGAACTAGCACAGATACGCAGTATTTT	CASSSKAGTSTDTQYF
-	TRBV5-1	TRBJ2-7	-	TGCGCCAGCAGTAAGTGGCAGGAACTCGGCGAGCAGTACTTC	CASSKWQELGEQYF
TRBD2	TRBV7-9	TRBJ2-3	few	TGTGCCAGCAGCTTAGGGGGGACTAGCAGTCCTCCGTATTTT	CASSLGGTSSPPYF
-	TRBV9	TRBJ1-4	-	TGTGCCAGCAGCGCTCTCCCTACAGGGAATGAAAAACTGTTTTTT	CASSALPTGNEKLFF
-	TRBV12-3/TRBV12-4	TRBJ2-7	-	TGTGCCAGCAGCCCCCAGGGACTGATTCACTACGAGCAGTACTTC	CASSPQGLIHYEQYF
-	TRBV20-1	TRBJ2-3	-	TGCAGTGCCCTGCGCGGTACGCAGTATTTT	CSALRGTQYF
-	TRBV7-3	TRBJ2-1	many	TGTGCCAGCAGCTTATACGGCGGGATAGGTTCCTACAATGAGCAGTTCTTC	CASSLYGGIGSYNEQFF
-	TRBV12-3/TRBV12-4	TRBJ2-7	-	TGTGCCAGCAGTTCCGACGGAGTTTACGAGCAGTACTTC	CASSSDGVYEQYF
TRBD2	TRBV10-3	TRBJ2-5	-	TGTGCCATCAGTGACGCGAAGCGGGGGGAGACCCAGTACTTC	CAISDAKRGETQYF
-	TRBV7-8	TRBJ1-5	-	TGTGCCAGCAGCTTAGCGCGAGGAGGGAGCAATCAGCCCCAGCATTTT	CASSLARGGSNQPQHF
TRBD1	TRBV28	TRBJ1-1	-	TGTGCCAGCAGTGACAGGGGGCAAGATGAAGCTTTCTTT	CASSDRGQDEAFF
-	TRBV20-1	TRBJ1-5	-	TGCAGTGCTCAAGGGCAGGGCAATCAGCCCCAGCATTTT	CSAQGQGNQPQHF
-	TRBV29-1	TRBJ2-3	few	TGCAGCGTTGAAGGGCGGGTCACAGATACGCAGTATTTT	CSVEGRVTDTQYF
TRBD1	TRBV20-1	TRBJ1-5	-	TGCAGTGCTAGAGATCGGGGACAGGGATATCAGCCCCAGCATTTT	CSARDRGQGYQPQHF
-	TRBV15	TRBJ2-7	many	TGTGCCACCAGCAGAGGACGACTTTCCTACGAGCAGTACTTC	CATSRGRLSYEQYF
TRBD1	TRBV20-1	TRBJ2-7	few	TGCGCTACCGGCGGGACAGGGAGGCGCGAGCAGTACTTC	CATGGTGRREQYF
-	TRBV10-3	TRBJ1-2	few	TGTGCCATCAGTGATTTGGCAGGGAGAGATGGCTACACCTTC	CAISDLAGRDGYTF
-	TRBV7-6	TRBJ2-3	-	TGTGCCAGCAGCCCTCGGACTGGAACGCAGTATTTT	CASSPRTGTQYF
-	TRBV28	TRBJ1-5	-	TGTGCCAGCAGTCGAATTGGGAGCAATCAGCCCCAGCATTTT	CASSRIGSNQPQHF
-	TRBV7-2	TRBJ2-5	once	TGTGCCGGCAGCACCCAATGGACAGCTAGGAAGGAAGAGACCCAGTACTTC	CAGSTQWTARKEETQYF
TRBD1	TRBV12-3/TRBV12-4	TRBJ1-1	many	TGTGCCAGCAGTTCCTACAGGGGCACTGAAGCTTTCTTT	CASSSYRGTEAFF
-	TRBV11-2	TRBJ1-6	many	TGTGCCAGCAGCTTATACGGAAATAATTCACCCCTCCACTTT	CASSLYGNNSPLHF
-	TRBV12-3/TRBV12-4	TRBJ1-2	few	TGTGCCAGCAGTAAATTTACAGCGAGGGAGACCTATGGCTACACCTTC	CASSKFTARETYGYTF
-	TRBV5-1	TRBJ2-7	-	TGCTCCAGCAGCCAGGCGGCGGTCATTGGGTACGAGCAGTACTTC	CSSSQAAVIGYEQYF
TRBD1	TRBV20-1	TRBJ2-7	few	TGCAGTGCTAGAGCCGGGACAGGGGTTTCCTACGAGCAGTACTTC	CSARAGTGVSYEQYF
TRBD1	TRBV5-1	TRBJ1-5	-	TGCGCCAGCAGCTCTCAGGGGGACCCCAATCAGCCCCAGCATTTT	CASSSQGDPNQPQHF
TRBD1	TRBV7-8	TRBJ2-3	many	TGTGCCAGCAGCCCGACAGGGCTCTTCACAGATACGCAGTATTTT	CASSPTGLFTDTQYF